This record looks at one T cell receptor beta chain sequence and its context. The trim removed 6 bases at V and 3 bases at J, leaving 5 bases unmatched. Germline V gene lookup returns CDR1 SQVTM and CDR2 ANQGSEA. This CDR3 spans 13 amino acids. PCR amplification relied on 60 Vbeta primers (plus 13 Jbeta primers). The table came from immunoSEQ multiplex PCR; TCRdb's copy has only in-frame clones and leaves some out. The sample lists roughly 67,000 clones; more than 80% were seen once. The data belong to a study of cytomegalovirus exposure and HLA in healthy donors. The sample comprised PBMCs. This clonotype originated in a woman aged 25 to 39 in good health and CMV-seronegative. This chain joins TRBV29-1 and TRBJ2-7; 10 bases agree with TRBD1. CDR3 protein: CSVRDRGLYEQYF. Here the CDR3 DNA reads TGCAGCGTCCGGGACAGGGGCCTCTACGAGCAGTACTTC.